This T cell receptor (beta chain) was sequenced during a study of cytomegalovirus exposure and HLA in healthy donors. Study outcomes and limitations: It was in a later analysis that TCR association rates were seen to vary by HLA locus, highest for DRB1 and lowest for HLA-C. Researchers catalogued some 160 TCR beta chains as cytomegalovirus-associated.

Of note for this clone: Its cognate antigen is unknown.

V lost 2 bases to trimming and J lost 6 bases, with 8 bases between them. Germline CDR1 reads ENHRY; CDR2 reads SYGVKD. The CDR3 extends over 12 amino acids. Nominal health characterized the donors when sampled, though unrecorded immune exposures were likely. The study ran its PCR with 60 Vbeta and 13 Jbeta primers. Clones were sequenced by immunoSEQ multiplex PCR, and TCRdb holds only the in-frame ones, with some missing. The sample has 120,000 to 150,000 clones; 64% are singletons. V is TRBV10-3 and J is TRBJ2-7; the D gene is possibly TRBD2 (6 bases). Material for sequencing was PBMCs. The TCR comes from a woman in her 30s in good health and CMV-seropositive. The CDR3 DNA reads as TGTGCCATCAGTGAGGGGGGGTTCGAGCAGTACTTC. Protein sequence: CAISEGGFEQYF.